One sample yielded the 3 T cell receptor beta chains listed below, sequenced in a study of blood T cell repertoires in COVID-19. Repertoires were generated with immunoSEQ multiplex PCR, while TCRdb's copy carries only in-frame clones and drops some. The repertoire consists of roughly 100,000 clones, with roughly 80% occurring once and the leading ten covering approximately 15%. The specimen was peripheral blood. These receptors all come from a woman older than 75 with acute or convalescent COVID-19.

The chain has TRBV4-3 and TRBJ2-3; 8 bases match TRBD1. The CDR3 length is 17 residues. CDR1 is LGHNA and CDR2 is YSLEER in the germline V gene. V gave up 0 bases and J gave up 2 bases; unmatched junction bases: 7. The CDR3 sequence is CASSQEYMTGVTDTQYF. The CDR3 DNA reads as TGCGCCAGCAGCCAAGAGTATATGACAGGGGTCACAGATACGCAGTATTTT.

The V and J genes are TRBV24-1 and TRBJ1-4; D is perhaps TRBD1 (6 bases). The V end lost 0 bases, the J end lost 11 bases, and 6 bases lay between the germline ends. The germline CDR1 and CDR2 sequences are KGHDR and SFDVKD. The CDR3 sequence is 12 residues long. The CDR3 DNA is TGTGCCACCAGTGATTTGACAGGGAAACTGTTTTTT. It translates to CATSDLTGKLFF.

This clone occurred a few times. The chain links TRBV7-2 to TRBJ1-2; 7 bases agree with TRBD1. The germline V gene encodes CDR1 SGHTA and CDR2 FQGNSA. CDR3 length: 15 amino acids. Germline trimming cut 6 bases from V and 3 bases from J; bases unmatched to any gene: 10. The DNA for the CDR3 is TGTGCCAGCAGGTATATAGGGGGCGCGGACTATGGCTACACCTTC. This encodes CASRYIGGADYGYTF.